A single sample is the source of the 22 T cell receptor beta chains below, sequenced in a study of T cell responses to AZD1222 COVID-19 vaccine. Some clones are missing from TCRdb's copy, which holds only in-frame ones; the method was immunoSEQ multiplex PCR. Of more than 150,000 clones in the sample, more than 80% are singletons; the top ten hold about 6.1%. Sample: peripheral blood, taken on day 0 of AZD1222 vaccination. These receptors all stem from an adult in good health.

The chain couples TRBV5-6 to TRBJ1-3; D is ambiguous. V lost 1 base and J 0 bases, leaving 8 bases between the germline ends. The CDR3 has 15 amino acids. Germline V gives CDR1 SGHDT, CDR2 YYEEEE. CDR3 sequence reads: CASSLLSSSGNTIYF. In DNA form, the CDR3 reads TGTGCCAGCAGCTTGCTCTCGAGCTCTGGAAACACCATATATTTT.

This clone came up a few times. This CDR3 reads CASSVGPDTTYEQYF. CDR3 nucleotide sequence: TGTGCCAGCAGCGTAGGCCCCGACACCACCTACGAGCAGTACTTC. The chain links TRBV9 to TRBJ2-7; unclear D gene. The V and J ends lost 0 bases and 2 bases respectively, with 12 bases between them. Germline CDR1 SGDLS, CDR2 YYNGEE. The CDR3 is 15 amino acids.

The V gene is TRBV10-2, the J gene TRBJ2-3; 8 nucleotides agree with TRBD2. The CDR3 has 13 amino acids. CDR1 WSHSY and CDR2 SAAADI come from the germline V gene. The J segment lost 6 bases and the V segment lost 6 bases, leaving 5 bases of the junction unmatched. Here the CDR3 reads CASRGTSSDTQYF. CDR3 DNA: TGCGCCAGCAGGGGGACTAGTTCGGATACGCAGTATTTT.

The V and J genes are TRBV4-2 and TRBJ1-1; D is ambiguous. CDR1 LGHNA and CDR2 YNFKEQ come from the germline V gene. The CDR3 covers 12 residues. Trimming shortened V by 0 bases and J by 8 bases, and 7 bases separated the two germline ends. CDR3 protein: CASSQDQVEAFF. In nucleotides, the CDR3 is TGTGCCAGCAGCCAAGATCAAGTAGAAGCTTTCTTT.

The gene calls are TRBV7-3 and TRBJ2-1, with 8 bases that match TRBD2. Per germline, CDR1 SGHTA and CDR2 FQGTGA. The CDR3 has 17 residues. With 5 bases clipped from V and 6 bases from J, the junction kept 15 bases outside the gene matches. The CDR3 DNA reads TGTGCCAGCAGCAGGCAAGCGGGAGTTGAGTGGGGCAATGAGCAGTTCTTC. Protein: CASSRQAGVEWGNEQFF.

Of note for this clone: Different DNA sequences within this sample yield the same CDR3. V gene TRBV30 combines with J gene TRBJ1-6; maybe TRBD1 (5 bases). Germline-derived CDR1 and CDR2 are GTSNPN and SVGIG (reference sequence). This CDR3 has 13 amino acids. Trimming cost V 0 bases and J 9 bases, with 9 bases left between them. CDR3 residues: CAWSVQGVSPLHF. CDR3 DNA sequence: TGTGCCTGGAGTGTACAAGGGGTTTCACCCCTCCACTTT.

DNA for the CDR3: TGTGCCAGTAGTATTACGGGGGGTATAGATGAGCAGTTCTTC. Protein sequence: CASSITGGIDEQFF. The chain employs TRBV19 and TRBJ2-1; TRBD2 matches 7 bases. CDR1 is LNHDA and CDR2 is SQIVND in the germline V gene (reference sequence). The CDR3 length is 14 residues. The V segment lost 3 bases and the J segment 8 bases; nucleotides outside the gene matches: 7.

This clone was observed a single time. The gene calls are TRBV19 and TRBJ1-1; D is unclear. V was pared by 5 bases and J by 5 bases, with 12 bases between. This CDR3 comprises 13 residues. Germline values: CDR1 LNHDA, CDR2 SQIVND (reference sequence). The CDR3 nucleotides are TGTGCCAGTAGTCAAGCCCGGGAGACTGAAGCTTTCTTT. Its translation is CASSQARETEAFF. Full variable domain (outside the CDR3, taken from reference TRBV19 and TRBJ1-1): DGGITQSPKYLFRKEGQNVTLSCEQNLNHDAMYWYRQDPGQGLRLIYYSQIVNDFQKGDIAEGYSVSREKKESFPLTVTSAQKNPTAFYLCASSQARETEAFFGQGTRLTVV.

The V call is TRBV18, the J call TRBJ1-6; D is perhaps TRBD1 (5 bases). CDR1 is KGHSH, CDR2 LQKENI, per germline. The CDR3 is 15 residues long. Trimming stripped 0 bases from V and 8 bases from J, with 11 bases between. Here the CDR3 DNA reads TGTGCCAGCTCACCACCGGGCAGGGAATATTCACCCCTCCACTTT. Translation: CASSPPGREYSPLHF.

The rearrangement joins TRBV3-1 (or the pseudogene TRBV3-2) to TRBJ1-6, with D perhaps TRBD1 (5 bases). This CDR3 spans 12 amino acids. Germline CDR1 LGHDT, CDR2 YNNKEL (reference sequence). With 7 bases removed from V and 7 bases from J, the gap between germline ends came to 8 bases. The CDR3 bases are TGTGCCAGCACCTCAGGGAATTCACCCCTCCACTTT. This sequence encodes CASTSGNSPLHF.

The chain employs TRBV5-1 and TRBJ2-5; D may be TRBD1 or TRBD2 (6 bases each). V shed 0 bases and J shed 5 bases, with 11 bases lying between them. CDR1 and CDR2 from the germline V gene are SGHRS and YFSETQ. The length of the CDR3 is 14 residues. CDR3 bases: TGCGCCAGCAGCTTGGGCAGGGGAGGCGAGACCCAGTACTTC. Translation: CASSLGRGGETQYF.

The chain combines TRBV2 with TRBJ1-5; possible D gene TRBD1, 6 bases. Germline CDR1 reads SNHLY; CDR2 reads FYNNEI. The germline V and J ends were trimmed by 6 bases and 4 bases, with 16 bases remaining between them. The CDR3 totals 15 residues. Written as DNA, the CDR3 is TGTGCCAGCAGGAAACAGGGAGTATGGAATCAGCCCCAGCATTTT. This encodes CASRKQGVWNQPQHF. The entire variable domain, with the rest obtained from reference TRBV2 and TRBJ1-5, is as follows: EPEVTQTPSHQVTQMGQEVILRCVPISNHLYFYWYRQILGQKVEFLVSFYNNEISEKSEIFDDQFSVERPDGSNFTLKIRSTKLEDSAMYFCASRKQGVWNQPQHFGDGTRLSIL.

The sample holds one count of this clone. This chain links TRBV6-4 with TRBJ1-2; 8 bases align to TRBD1. CDR1 and CDR2 from the germline V gene are MRHNA and SNTAGT. The CDR3 is made up of 15 amino acids. Germline trimming cut 1 base from V and 7 bases from J; bases unmatched to any gene: 8. The CDR3 here is CASSDFGQGTGGYTF. DNA for the CDR3: TGTGCCAGCAGTGACTTCGGACAGGGCACAGGTGGCTACACCTTC.

This clone has a single count. This chain uses TRBV7-3 with TRBJ2-1; D ambiguous. This CDR3 comprises 18 residues. Per the germline V gene, CDR1 is SGHTA and CDR2 is FQGTGA. Trimming shortened V by 4 bases and J by 1 base, and 20 bases separated the two germline ends. In DNA, the CDR3 is TGTGCCAGCAGCTCCAATGAAGGTCGGGCCTTATCCTACAATGAGCAGTTCTTC. Amino acids: CASSSNEGRALSYNEQFF.

This clone was observed a single time. The rearrangement links TRBV28 to TRBJ2-1; 11 bases line up with TRBD2. V lost 3 bases to trimming and J lost 13 bases; unmatched junction nucleotides: 8. The length of the CDR3 is 14 residues. Per germline, CDR1 MDHEN and CDR2 SYDVKM. The CDR3 nucleotides are TGTGCCAGCAGTTTTAGCGGGAGGGACAACGCCCAGTTCTTC. Encoded protein: CASSFSGRDNAQFF.

The genes are TRBV28 and TRBJ2-2; D is possibly TRBD1 (5 bases). The CDR3 totals 13 residues. Between the trimmed V and J ends, which lost 6 bases and 3 bases, there was a span of 8 bases. CDR1 and CDR2 from the germline V gene are MDHEN and SYDVKM. As DNA, the CDR3 is TGTGCCAGCAGCCGCAGGGACACCGGGGAGCTGTTTTTT. Protein: CASSRRDTGELFF.

The sample holds one count of this clone. This sequence joins TRBV15 and TRBJ2-7; D unclear. Germline values: CDR1 LNHNV, CDR2 YYDKDF (reference sequence). V dropped 0 bases and J dropped 3 bases, with 9 bases sitting between them. This CDR3 is built from 14 residues. Here the CDR3 DNA reads TGTGCCACCAGCAGAGATCCTGGTGGCTACGAGCAGTACTTC. As protein: CATSRDPGGYEQYF.

This clone was observed once. The chain is built from TRBV19 and TRBJ2-7; 7 bases align to TRBD1. This CDR3 is 15 amino acids long. The junction had 10 bases not matched to a gene; V was cut back by 6 bases and J by 2 bases. CDR1 and CDR2 from the germline V gene are LNHDA and SQIVND (reference sequence). CDR3: CASSSPGTATYEQYF. CDR3 nucleotide sequence: TGTGCCAGTAGCAGTCCCGGGACAGCAACCTACGAGCAGTACTTC. Complete variable domain (other parts from reference TRBV19 and TRBJ2-7): DGGITQSPKYLFRKEGQNVTLSCEQNLNHDAMYWYRQDPGQGLRLIYYSQIVNDFQKGDIAEGYSVSREKKESFPLTVTSAQKNPTAFYLCASSSPGTATYEQYFGPGTRLTVT.

The chain recombines TRBV6-5 with TRBJ1-2; D gene unclear. Germline CDR1 is MNHEY and CDR2 is SVGAGI. The V end was cut by 7 bases, the J end by 8 bases, with 17 bases between. The CDR3 is 13 residues long. The CDR3 nucleotides are TGTGCCAGCAAAATGAGGACCGGGCAAGGCTACACCTTC. Translated, it gives CASKMRTGQGYTF.

CDR3 in amino acids: CASSPGERQYGYTF. Written as DNA, the CDR3 is TGTGCCAGCAGCCCCGGAGAAAGGCAGTATGGCTACACCTTC. The chain couples TRBV5-6 to TRBJ1-2; no reliable D call. Trimming pared 4 bases from V and 5 bases from J, leaving 15 bases between. This CDR3 has 14 amino acids. Germline loops: CDR1 SGHDT, CDR2 YYEEEE.

The rearrangement links TRBV4-3 to TRBJ2-7; 11 bases fit TRBD2. Germline V gives CDR1 LGHNA, CDR2 YSLEER. The CDR3 runs 15 residues. V shed 0 bases, J shed 4 bases, and the junction held 2 bases outside the gene matches. As DNA, the CDR3 is TGCGCCAGCAGCCAAGAGTCTAGCGGGAGGTACGAGCAGTACTTC. Translated: CASSQESSGRYEQYF.

V gene TRBV10-2 combines with J gene TRBJ1-4; tentative D call: TRBD1 (6 bases). The CDR3 runs to 14 residues. Germline V lookup: CDR1 WSHSY, CDR2 SAAADI. Trimming took off 7 bases at V and 4 bases at J, with 13 bases between the two ends. The CDR3 DNA reads TGCGCCAGCAAGGCGGGGGGCTTTAATGAAAAACTGTTTTTT. Protein product: CASKAGGFNEKLFF.